Following are 32 T cell receptor beta chains from one sample sequenced in a study of blood T cell repertoires in COVID-19. Some clones are missing from TCRdb's copy, which holds only in-frame ones; the method was immunoSEQ multiplex PCR. The table has fewer than 250,000 clones, 65% to 90% seen once; the top ten hold about 4.8%. The sequencing input was peripheral blood. Every receptor here comes from a woman between 65 and 79 years old with acute or convalescent COVID-19.

The chain carries TRBV16 and TRBJ2-1, with 8 bases fitting TRBD2. This CDR3 region has 17 residues. Germline loops: CDR1 KGHSY, CDR2 FQNENV. Germline trimming cut 0 bases from V and 0 bases from J; bases unmatched to any gene: 4. The CDR3 sequence: CASSQSRRGVSYNEQFF. The CDR3 region has the DNA TGTGCCAGCAGCCAATCAAGGCGGGGGGTCTCCTACAATGAGCAGTTCTTC. The whole variable domain, filled in from reference TRBV16 and TRBJ2-1, reads GEEVAQTPKHLVRGEGQKAKLYCAPIKGHSYVFWYQQVLKNEFKFLISFQNENVFDETGMPKERFSAKCLPNSPCSLEIQATKLEDSAVYFCASSQSRRGVSYNEQFFGPGTRLTVL.

V gene TRBV30 combines with J gene TRBJ1-4; 7 bases are a match to TRBD1. CDR1 and CDR2 (germline): GTSNPN, SVGIG (reference sequence). V was clipped by 0 bases and J by 4 bases; unmatched bases: 8. The CDR3 contains 16 residues. CDR3 sequence: CAWSVPPGQSNEKLFF. CDR3 coding DNA: TGTGCCTGGAGTGTACCGCCGGGACAGAGTAATGAAAAACTGTTTTTT.

This clone turned up a few times. The chain couples TRBV5-1 to TRBJ2-3; 15 bases fit TRBD2. Germline values: CDR1 SGHRS, CDR2 YFSETQ. The CDR3 has 16 residues. Unmatched junction bases numbered 4, after V lost 5 bases and J lost 3 bases. The CDR3 sequence is CASRIGLAGGTDTQYF. The CDR3 coding sequence is TGCGCCAGCAGGATTGGACTAGCGGGGGGGACAGATACGCAGTATTTT. Supplemented by reference TRBV5-1 and TRBJ2-3, the full variable domain reads KAGVTQTPRYLIKTRGQQVTLSCSPISGHRSVSWYQQTPGQGLQFLFEYFSETQRNKGNFPGRFSGRQFSNSRSEMNVSTLELGDSALYLCASRIGLAGGTDTQYFGPGTRLTVL.

V is TRBV28 and J is TRBJ1-2, with 7 bases lining up with TRBD1. Germline CDR1 reads MDHEN; CDR2 reads SYDVKM. Germline trimming cut 2 bases from V and 8 bases from J; bases unmatched to any gene: 8. The CDR3 length is 14 residues. In nucleotides, the CDR3 is TGTGCCAGCAGTTTACATGGGACAGCGGTCGGCTACACCTTC. Translating it yields CASSLHGTAVGYTF.

The chain employs TRBV7-2 and TRBJ2-3; TRBD2 agrees at 12 bases. The CDR3 runs to 16 residues. The germline CDR1 and CDR2 sequences are SGHTA and FQGNSA. J lost 3 bases, V lost 3 bases, and 4 bases had no gene match. The CDR3, as DNA: TGTGCCAGCAGCTTTTCACTAGCGGGGGGAACAGATACGCAGTATTTT. Protein product: CASSFSLAGGTDTQYF.

The rearrangement joins TRBV11-2 to TRBJ1-2, with TRBD1 matching 11 bases. Unmatched junction bases numbered 3, after V lost 7 bases and J lost 8 bases. CDR1 is SGHAT, CDR2 FQNNGV, per germline. The CDR3 has 12 amino acids. The CDR3 DNA follows: TGTGCCAGCAAGGGACAGGGGGTAGGCTACACCTTC. It codes for CASKGQGVGYTF.

This chain joins TRBV7-8 and TRBJ2-2, with 7 bases identical to TRBD2. This CDR3 region has 16 residues. The junction had 6 bases not matched to a gene; V was cut back by 4 bases and J by 1 base. Looked up from germline, CDR1 is SGHVS and CDR2 is FQNEAQ. The CDR3 spells CASSWLGGGNTGELFF. CDR3 in DNA: TGTGCCAGCAGCTGGTTAGGCGGGGGGAACACCGGGGAGCTGTTTTTT.

The chain has TRBV2 and TRBJ1-5; D is perhaps TRBD1 (5 bases). CDR1 is SNHLY and CDR2 is FYNNEI in the germline V gene. Between the trimmed V and J ends, which lost 8 bases and 5 bases, there was a span of 13 bases. This CDR3 has 13 residues. CDR3 nucleotides: TGTGCCAGCGGGGTAGGGGAGGATCAGCCCCAGCATTTT. Protein product: CASGVGEDQPQHF.

The V and J genes are TRBV11-2 and TRBJ1-2; D is undetermined. The germline V and J ends were trimmed by 4 bases and 0 bases, with 21 bases remaining between them. The CDR3 spans 18 residues. Germline V lookup: CDR1 SGHAT, CDR2 FQNNGV. This CDR3 reads CASSSHPMPDPPNYGYTF. The DNA of the CDR3 is TGTGCCAGCAGCTCCCACCCAATGCCAGATCCCCCTAACTATGGCTACACCTTC.

The chain uses TRBV24-1 and TRBJ2-1, with D possibly being TRBD1 (6 bases). CDR1 and CDR2 (germline): KGHDR, SFDVKD. V was pared by 4 bases and J by 7 bases, with 16 bases between. The length of the CDR3 is 15 residues. CDR3 in DNA: TGTGCCACCAGTGACCCCGGGACAATTGGGAATGAGCAGTTCTTC. This translates into CATSDPGTIGNEQFF.

The genes are TRBV5-1 and TRBJ1-2; D possibly corresponds to TRBD1 (5 bases). Trimming took off 4 bases at V and 2 bases at J, with 15 bases between the two ends. The CDR3 runs to 15 residues. The V gene's germline CDR1 is SGHRS and CDR2 YFSETQ. This chain's CDR3 is CASSTVGGGNYGYTF. In DNA form, the CDR3 reads TGCGCCAGCAGCACCGTTGGGGGAGGGAACTATGGCTACACCTTC.

The chain links TRBV7-2 to TRBJ1-1; TRBD1 matches 8 bases. The CDR3 extends over 14 amino acids. V dropped 6 bases and J dropped 5; count of bases not matched to a gene: 8. CDR1 is SGHTA and CDR2 is FQGNSA in the germline V gene. This CDR3 reads CASRYQGARTEAFF. CDR3 bases: TGTGCCAGCAGATACCAGGGGGCGCGTACTGAAGCTTTCTTT.

This clone was seen more than once but under ten times. V and J are TRBV5-1 and TRBJ1-3, with D possibly being TRBD1 (6 bases). The CDR3 is made up of 15 amino acids. Trimming took off 4 bases at V and 0 bases at J, with 11 bases between the two ends. Germline assignment: CDR1 SGHRS and CDR2 YFSETQ. CDR3 bases: TGCGCCAGCAGCCCGGACAGACTCTCTGGAAACACCATATATTTT. The encoded protein is CASSPDRLSGNTIYF.

The chain links TRBV2 to TRBJ2-7; 8 nucleotides agree with TRBD1. Per the germline V gene, CDR1 is SNHLY and CDR2 is FYNNEI. This CDR3 region has 13 residues. V dropped 10 bases and J dropped 4; count of bases not matched to a gene: 9. The CDR3 reads CAMGQVLGYEQYF. CDR3 sequence (DNA): TGTGCCATGGGACAGGTTCTTGGATACGAGCAGTACTTC.

The chain joins TRBV12-5 to TRBJ1-2; the D is unclear. CDR1 LGHNT and CDR2 FRNRAP come from the germline V gene. CDR3 size: 12 residues. The germline V and J ends were trimmed by 4 bases and 9 bases, with 12 bases remaining between them. CDR3 protein: CASGSSPGSYTF. The CDR3 region has the DNA TGTGCTAGTGGTTCCTCCCCAGGCAGCTACACCTTC.

The chain has TRBV12-3 or TRBV12-4 and TRBJ1-6; D unresolved. This CDR3 has 13 amino acids. V lost 5 bases and J 9 bases, leaving 11 bases between the germline ends. The CDR3 DNA follows: TGTGCCAGCAGTGGACGGGAGAGTTCACCCCTCCACTTT. Its protein product is CASSGRESSPLHF.

This clone was seen a handful of times. The rearrangement uses TRBV19 and TRBJ2-2; D not resolved. Trimming pared 6 bases from V and 3 bases from J, leaving 11 bases between. Germline V gives CDR1 LNHDA, CDR2 SQIVND (reference sequence). CDR3 length: 14 residues. The CDR3 sequence: CASRTAAYTGELFF. CDR3 in DNA: TGTGCCAGTAGAACGGCAGCGTACACCGGGGAGCTGTTTTTT.

The gene calls are TRBV5-1 and TRBJ2-7, with 10 bases lining up with TRBD2. The junction had 7 bases not matched to a gene; V was cut back by 3 bases and J by 1 base. Germline V gives CDR1 SGHRS, CDR2 YFSETQ. CDR3 size: 16 residues. As DNA, the CDR3 is TGCGCCAGCAGCTCGTCTCTAGCGGGGGTATCCTACGAGCAGTACTTC. Its protein product is CASSSSLAGVSYEQYF. Full variable domain (remainder filled in from reference TRBV5-1 and TRBJ2-7): KAGVTQTPRYLIKTRGQQVTLSCSPISGHRSVSWYQQTPGQGLQFLFEYFSETQRNKGNFPGRFSGRQFSNSRSEMNVSTLELGDSALYLCASSSSLAGVSYEQYFGPGTRLTVT.

This chain uses TRBV4-3 with TRBJ2-7, with 8 positions matching TRBD1. V lost 0 bases and J lost 0; bases outside the gene matches: 4. Germline CDR1 reads LGHNA; CDR2 reads YSLEER. CDR3 length: 16 amino acids. CDR3 amino acids: CASSQDRTGSSYEQYF. The CDR3 DNA follows: TGCGCCAGCAGCCAAGACAGGACAGGGAGCTCCTACGAGCAGTACTTC.

This chain connects TRBV5-1 to TRBJ2-5, with TRBD1 identical over 7 bases. This CDR3 region has 14 residues. Germline assignment: CDR1 SGHRS and CDR2 YFSETQ. V was clipped by 0 bases and J by 5 bases; unmatched bases: 4. The CDR3 DNA sequence: TGCGCCAGCAGCTTGGTAAGGGGGCAGGAGACCCAGTACTTC. Protein product: CASSLVRGQETQYF.

This sequence joins TRBV7-2 and TRBJ1-5, with TRBD1 matching over 8 bases. This CDR3 is 15 amino acids long. The germline V gene has CDR1 SGHTA and CDR2 FQGNSA. J gave up 3 bases and V 5 bases, and 6 bases lay outside the gene matches. CDR3 sequence reads: CASSLQGGTNQPQHF. As DNA, the CDR3 is TGTGCCAGCAGCCTACAGGGGGGGACCAATCAGCCCCAGCATTTT. The full variable domain, its missing parts supplied by reference TRBV7-2 and TRBJ1-5, is GAGVSQSPSNKVTEKGKDVELRCDPISGHTALYWYRQSLGQGLEFLIYFQGNSAPDKSGLPSDRFSAERTGGSVSTLTIQRTQQEDSAVYLCASSLQGGTNQPQHFGDGTRLSIL.

This chain joins TRBV10-3 and TRBJ1-5, with 12 nucleotides matching TRBD1. The CDR3 totals 15 residues. V lost 4 bases and J lost 5; bases outside the gene matches: 3. Germline V gives CDR1 ENHRY, CDR2 SYGVKD. In DNA, the CDR3 is TGTGCCATCAGTGCCGGGACAGGGGGCGATCAGCCCCAGCATTTT. Translation: CAISAGTGGDQPQHF.

The chain joins TRBV19 to TRBJ1-1, with D perhaps matching TRBD1 (6 bases). V was shortened by 8 bases and J by 7 bases, with 20 bases between the two germline ends. The germline gives CDR1 LNHDA, CDR2 SQIVND (reference sequence). The CDR3 consists of 14 residues. DNA for the CDR3: TGTGCCAGTTCGGCCCAGGGGCACGCGAGTGAAGCTTTCTTT. Its translation: CASSAQGHASEAFF.

This clone was picked up a small number of times. J is TRBJ1-2 and V is TRBV30; D call uncertain. Trimming removed 2 bases at V and 8 bases at J, with 15 bases between. The CDR3 extends over 13 amino acids. CDR1 and CDR2 from the germline V gene are GTSNPN and SVGIG (reference sequence). In nucleotides, the CDR3 is TGTGCCTGGAGTCGAAGCAAAACGGGGGGCTACACCTTC. Residues: CAWSRSKTGGYTF.

This clone has only a few counts. The J gene is TRBJ2-1, the V gene TRBV6-1; D is unresolved. V lost 1 base and J 6 bases, leaving 4 bases between the germline ends. There are 12 residues in the CDR3. CDR1 and CDR2 (germline): MNHNS, SASEGT. CDR3 protein: CASSEVSNEQFF. The DNA of the CDR3 is TGTGCCAGCAGTGAAGTCAGCAATGAGCAGTTCTTC.

The J gene is TRBJ1-1, the V gene TRBV12-3 or TRBV12-4; perhaps TRBD1 as D (5 bases). V was pared by 8 bases and J by 2 bases, with 9 bases between. The CDR3 is 12 amino acids. CDR3 in DNA: TGTGCCAGCGGGGGGGGAAACACTGAAGCTTTCTTT. It specifies CASGGGNTEAFF.

Concerning this clone itself: Other DNA sequences in this specimen translate into the identical CDR3. The chain employs TRBV18 and TRBJ1-1; a weak D match, TRBD1 (5 bases). The V end lost 2 bases, the J end lost 1 base, and 8 bases lay between the germline ends. This CDR3 has 14 residues. In germline, CDR1 is KGHSH, CDR2 LQKENI. The CDR3 loop reads CASSPGGGNTEAFF. Here the CDR3 DNA reads TGTGCCAGCTCACCAGGGGGGGGGAACACTGAAGCTTTCTTT.

The rearrangement uses TRBV9 and TRBJ2-5, with a tentative D call TRBD2 (5 bases). Germline lookup yields CDR1 SGDLS and CDR2 YYNGEE. V dropped 0 bases and J dropped 5 bases, with 17 bases sitting between them. This CDR3 has 16 residues. In nucleotides, the CDR3 is TGTGCCAGCAGCGTAGGGAGCGGCGGCTCGTATGAGACCCAGTACTTC. The encoded protein is CASSVGSGGSYETQYF.

V usage is TRBV4-2 and J usage is TRBJ1-5; D perhaps matches TRBD1 (6 bases). CDR1 and CDR2 from the germline V gene are LGHNA and YNFKEQ. V shed 0 bases and J shed 1 base, with 7 bases lying between them. The CDR3 totals 15 residues. CDR3 region: CASSQETGSNQPQHF. In DNA form, the CDR3 reads TGTGCCAGCAGCCAAGAAACAGGGAGCAATCAGCCCCAGCATTTT.

The V gene is TRBV6-2 or TRBV6-3, the J gene TRBJ1-1; 7 bases map to TRBD1. V lost 5 bases, J lost 8 bases, and 11 bases stayed unmatched. CDR1 MNHEY and CDR2 SVGEGT come from the germline V gene. This CDR3 is built from 14 residues. CDR3 in amino acids: CASSPPFTGAEAFF. The CDR3 region has the DNA TGTGCCAGCAGTCCCCCTTTCACAGGGGCCGAAGCTTTCTTT.

The genes are TRBV3-1 (or the pseudogene TRBV3-2) and TRBJ2-7; D is unresolved. The V end lost 3 bases, the J end lost 2 bases, and 8 bases lay between the germline ends. The CDR3 length is 13 residues. Germline V CDR1 and CDR2: LGHDT, YNNKEL (reference sequence). The CDR3 is CASSQLQAYEQYF. CDR3 nucleotide sequence: TGTGCCAGCAGCCAGTTACAAGCCTACGAGCAGTACTTC.

The chain joins TRBV19 to TRBJ1-1; D possibly corresponds to TRBD1 (6 bases). This CDR3 comprises 15 residues. Germline assignment: CDR1 LNHDA and CDR2 SQIVND (reference sequence). The ends were cut back, 4 bases at V and 1 base at J, with 13 bases in the middle. As DNA, the CDR3 is TGTGCCAGTAGTAGAAGACAGGCCACGAACACTGAAGCTTTCTTT. Amino acids: CASSRRQATNTEAFF.